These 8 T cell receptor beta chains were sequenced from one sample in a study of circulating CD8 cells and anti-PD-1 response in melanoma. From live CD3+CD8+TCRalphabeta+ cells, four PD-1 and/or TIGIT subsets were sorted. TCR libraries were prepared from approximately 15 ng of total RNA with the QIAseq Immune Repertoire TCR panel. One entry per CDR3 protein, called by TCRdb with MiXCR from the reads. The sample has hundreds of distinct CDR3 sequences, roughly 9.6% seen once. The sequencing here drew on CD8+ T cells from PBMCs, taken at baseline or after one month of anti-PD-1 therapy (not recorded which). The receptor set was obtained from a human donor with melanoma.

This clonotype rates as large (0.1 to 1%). CDR3 sequence (DNA): TGTGCCAGCAGTTTATTAGGTGGGACAGGGGACTATGGCTACACCTTC. It is translated as CASSLLGGTGDYGYTF. The rearrangement uses TRBV28 and TRBJ1-2; 10 nucleotides line up with TRBD1. V gave up 1 base and J gave up 3 bases; unmatched junction bases: 5. This CDR3 contains 16 residues. Germline V lookup: CDR1 MDHEN, CDR2 SYDVKM.

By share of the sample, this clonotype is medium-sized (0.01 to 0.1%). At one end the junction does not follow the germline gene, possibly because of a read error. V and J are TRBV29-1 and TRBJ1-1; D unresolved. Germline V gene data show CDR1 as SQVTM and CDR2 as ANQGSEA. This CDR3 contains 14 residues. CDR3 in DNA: TGCAGTGTTGAAGAGACACGACCGGGAACTGAAGCTTTCTTT. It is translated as CSVEETRPGTEAFF.

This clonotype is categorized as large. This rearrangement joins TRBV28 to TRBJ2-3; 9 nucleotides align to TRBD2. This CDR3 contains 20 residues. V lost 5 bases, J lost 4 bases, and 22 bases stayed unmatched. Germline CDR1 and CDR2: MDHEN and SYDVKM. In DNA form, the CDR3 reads TGTGCCAGCAGTCCCCCGACCGGTCCAGCGGGAGGAGTCGTCCCAGATACGCAGTATTTT. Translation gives CASSPPTGPAGGVVPDTQYF. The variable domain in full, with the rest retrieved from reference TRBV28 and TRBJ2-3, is DVKVTQSSRYLVKRTGEKVFLECVQDMDHENMFWYRQDPGLGLRLIYFSYDVKMKEKGDIPEGYSVSREKKERFSLILESASTNQTSMYLCASSPPTGPAGGVVPDTQYFGPGTRLTVL.

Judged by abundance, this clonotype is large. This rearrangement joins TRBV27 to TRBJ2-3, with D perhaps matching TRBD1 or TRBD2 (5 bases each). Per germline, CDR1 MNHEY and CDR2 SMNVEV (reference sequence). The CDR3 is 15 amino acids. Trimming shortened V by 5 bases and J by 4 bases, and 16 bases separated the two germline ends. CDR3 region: CASSPQAGTADTQYF. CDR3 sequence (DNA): TGTGCCAGCAGTCCCCAAGCTGGGACCGCAGATACGCAGTATTTT.

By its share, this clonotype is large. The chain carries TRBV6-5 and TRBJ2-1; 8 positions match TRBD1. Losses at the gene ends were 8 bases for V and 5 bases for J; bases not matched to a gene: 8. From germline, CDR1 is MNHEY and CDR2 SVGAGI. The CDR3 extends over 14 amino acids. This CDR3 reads CASSETGENNEQFF. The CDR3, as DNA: TGTGCCAGCTCTGAGACAGGGGAAAACAATGAGCAGTTCTTC.

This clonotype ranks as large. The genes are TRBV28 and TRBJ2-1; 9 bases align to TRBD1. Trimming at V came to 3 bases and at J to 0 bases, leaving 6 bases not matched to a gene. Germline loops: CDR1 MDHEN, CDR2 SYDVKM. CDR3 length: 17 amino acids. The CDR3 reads CASSFLTGGGSYNEQFF. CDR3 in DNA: TGTGCCAGCAGTTTTTTGACAGGGGGAGGCTCCTACAATGAGCAGTTCTTC.

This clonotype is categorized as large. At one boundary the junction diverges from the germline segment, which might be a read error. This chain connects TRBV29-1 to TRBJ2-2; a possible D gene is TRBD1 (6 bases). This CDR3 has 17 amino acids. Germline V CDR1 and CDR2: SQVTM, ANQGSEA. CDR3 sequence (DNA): TGCAGTGTTGAAGATCCGGCAGGTCTCAGGGGAACCGGGGAGCTGTTTTTT. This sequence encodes CSVEDPAGLRGTGELFF.

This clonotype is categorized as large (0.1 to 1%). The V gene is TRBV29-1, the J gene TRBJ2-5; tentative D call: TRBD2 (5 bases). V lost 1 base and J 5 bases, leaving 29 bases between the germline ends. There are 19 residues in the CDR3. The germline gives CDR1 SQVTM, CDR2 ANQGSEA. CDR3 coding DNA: TGCAGCGTTGAAGGGGTGAACCCGCTAGGCGGGTTGGATTGGGAGACCCAGTACTTC. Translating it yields CSVEGVNPLGGLDWETQYF.